Below, one T cell receptor beta chain is given with its context. Its antigen is not known. Random hexamers primed reverse transcription of about 0.5 to 1 ug RNA. TCRdb processed the immunoSEQ multiplex PCR reads anew with MiXCR; each CDR3 protein has one entry. The sample yields 100,000 to 150,000 distinct CDR3 sequences, around 94% seen once. The data stem from a study of CD8 T cells in Susac syndrome. Study-wide context: Eight or nine of the sequenced Susac syndrome patients were in remission, and five or six had active disease. Study findings and constraints: Among people with Susac, CD8+ clonal expansion was greatest in TEMRA cells and active patients.

The V gene's germline CDR1 is DFQATT and CDR2 SNEGSKA (reference sequence). The CDR3 has 12 residues. Trimming removed 4 bases from V and 4 bases from J, with 11 bases in between. Diagnostic criteria defined recently for definite or probable disease were met by the Susac syndrome patients. In contrast to the negatively isolated CD8+ and CD4+ T cells, TEMRA cells were FACS-enriched. The receptor comes from a human donor with Susac syndrome. Specimen: CD8+ T cells from PBMCs. The chain is built from TRBV20-1 and TRBJ2-7; the D is unclear. The CDR3 nucleotides read TGCAGTGCTAACTCCAAAGAATACGAGCAGTACTTC. It translates to CSANSKEYEQYF.